This is a list of T cell receptor beta chains from one sample in a study of a mutant IDH1 vaccine in newly diagnosed glioma. The protocol was immunoSEQ multiplex PCR, while the TCRdb copy is restricted to in-frame clones and leaves out a portion. The sample consists of tens of thousands of clones, over 75% of them appearing once. The specimen comprised PBMCs, sampled from a glioma patient treated with radiotherapy, temozolomide or both. These receptors originate from a man in his thirties or forties with glioma. Both conserved end residues are part of each CDR3. Each record gives: V gene, J gene, clone size, D gene, CDR3 length, CDR3 protein, CDR3 DNA. D genes are given only for firm matches. Only part of the rows carry a size: once, few, many, or a class if the clone is expanded.

v_gene: TRBV7-2
j_gene: TRBJ1-4
abundance: NA
d_gene: TRBD1
len: 16
CDR3aa: CASSFRQGPSNEKLFF
CDR3nt: TGTGCCAGCAGCTTCCGACAGGGTCCATCTAATGAAAAACTGTTTTTT

v_gene: TRBV7-9
j_gene: TRBJ2-7
abundance: NA
d_gene: NA
len: 16
CDR3aa: CASSTGPTPSSYEQYF
CDR3nt: TGTGCCAGCAGCACCGGTCCAACCCCCAGCTCCTACGAGCAGTACTTC

v_gene: TRBV28
j_gene: TRBJ1-1
abundance: NA
d_gene: TRBD1
len: 15
CDR3aa: CASRTQTGSNTEAFF
CDR3nt: TGTGCCAGCAGAACACAGACAGGGTCGAACACTGAAGCTTTCTTT

v_gene: TRBV19
j_gene: TRBJ1-1
abundance: NA
d_gene: NA
len: 13
CDR3aa: CASIKDPGTEAFF
CDR3nt: TGTGCCAGTATTAAAGATCCTGGTACTGAAGCTTTCTTT

v_gene: TRBV5-1
j_gene: TRBJ2-6
abundance: NA
d_gene: TRBD2
len: 19
CDR3aa: CASSLGLAGGRSGANVLTF
CDR3nt: TGCGCCAGCAGCTTGGGGCTAGCGGGGGGCCGCTCTGGGGCCAACGTCCTGACTTTC

v_gene: TRBV7-3
j_gene: TRBJ1-2
abundance: NA
d_gene: NA
len: 13
CDR3aa: CASSLVQGAGYTF
CDR3nt: TGTGCCAGCAGCTTAGTTCAGGGTGCGGGCTACACCTTC

v_gene: TRBV7-7
j_gene: TRBJ2-5
abundance: NA
d_gene: NA
len: 14
CDR3aa: CASSLDTVQETQYF
CDR3nt: TGTGCCAGCAGTTTGGACACTGTCCAAGAGACCCAGTACTTC

v_gene: TRBV7-3
j_gene: TRBJ2-7
abundance: NA
d_gene: NA
len: 13
CDR3aa: CASSLGNSYEQYF
CDR3nt: TGTGCCAGCAGCTTAGGGAACTCCTACGAGCAGTACTTC

v_gene: TRBV5-1
j_gene: TRBJ2-7
abundance: NA
d_gene: NA
len: 13
CDR3aa: CASSLETSFEQYF
CDR3nt: TGCGCCAGCAGCTTGGAGACTAGTTTCGAGCAGTACTTC

v_gene: TRBV10-3
j_gene: TRBJ2-7
abundance: NA
d_gene: TRBD1
len: 15
CDR3aa: CAISATRDSFYEQYF
CDR3nt: TGTGCCATCAGTGCCACCCGGGACAGCTTCTACGAGCAGTACTTC

v_gene: TRBV19
j_gene: TRBJ1-5
abundance: NA
d_gene: NA
len: 12
CDR3aa: CASSIEDQPQHF
CDR3nt: TGTGCCAGTAGTATAGAGGATCAGCCCCAGCATTTT

v_gene: TRBV4-1
j_gene: TRBJ2-7
abundance: few
d_gene: TRBD1
len: 14
CDR3aa: CASSPQTGDYEQYF
CDR3nt: TGCGCCAGCAGCCCGCAAACAGGGGACTACGAGCAGTACTTC

v_gene: TRBV7-3
j_gene: TRBJ2-2
abundance: NA
d_gene: NA
len: 16
CDR3aa: CASSLEGRHNTGELFF
CDR3nt: TGTGCCAGCAGCTTAGAGGGGAGGCACAACACCGGGGAGCTGTTTTTT

v_gene: TRBV19
j_gene: TRBJ1-3
abundance: once
d_gene: NA
len: 16
CDR3aa: CASSTPRAGAGNTIYF
CDR3nt: TGTGCCAGTAGTACCCCCCGAGCGGGTGCTGGAAACACCATATATTTT

v_gene: TRBV10-3
j_gene: TRBJ2-7
abundance: NA
d_gene: NA
len: 13
CDR3aa: CAISDYREYEQYF
CDR3nt: TGTGCCATCAGTGATTACAGAGAATACGAGCAGTACTTC

v_gene: TRBV30
j_gene: TRBJ2-7
abundance: NA
d_gene: NA
len: 16
CDR3aa: CAWSDRKTGPSYEQYF
CDR3nt: TGTGCCTGGAGTGACCGCAAGACAGGCCCCTCCTACGAGCAGTACTTC

v_gene: TRBV6-1
j_gene: TRBJ2-7
abundance: NA
d_gene: TRBD1
len: 15
CDR3aa: CASSDGTGDRYEQYF
CDR3nt: TGTGCCAGCAGTGACGGGACAGGTGATCGTTACGAGCAGTACTTC

v_gene: TRBV19
j_gene: TRBJ2-5
abundance: NA
d_gene: TRBD2
len: 14
CDR3aa: CASSTSGGSETQYF
CDR3nt: TGTGCCAGTAGCACTAGCGGGGGCAGTGAGACCCAGTACTTC

v_gene: TRBV19
j_gene: TRBJ2-7
abundance: NA
d_gene: TRBD2
len: 16
CDR3aa: CASSPGTSPLSYEQYF
CDR3nt: TGTGCCAGTAGTCCGGGGACTAGCCCCCTCTCCTACGAGCAGTACTTC

v_gene: TRBV19
j_gene: TRBJ1-5
abundance: NA
d_gene: NA
len: 15
CDR3aa: CASSIVRYSNQPQHF
CDR3nt: TGTGCCAGTAGTATCGTCCGTTATAGCAATCAGCCCCAGCATTTT

v_gene: TRBV27
j_gene: TRBJ1-4
abundance: NA
d_gene: NA
len: 13
CDR3aa: CASSPRAGEKLFF
CDR3nt: TGTGCCAGCAGTCCCCGGGCGGGGGAAAAACTGTTTTTT

v_gene: TRBV11-1
j_gene: TRBJ2-3
abundance: NA
d_gene: NA
len: 15
CDR3aa: CASSPDARGADTQYF
CDR3nt: TGTGCCAGCAGCCCGGACGCGAGGGGGGCAGATACGCAGTATTTT

v_gene: TRBV9
j_gene: TRBJ1-6
abundance: NA
d_gene: NA
len: 13
CDR3aa: CASGTYYNSPLHF
CDR3nt: TGTGCCAGCGGGACATACTATAATTCACCCCTCCACTTT

v_gene: TRBV10-3
j_gene: TRBJ2-3
abundance: NA
d_gene: TRBD2
len: 16
CDR3aa: CAISESASGGADTQYF
CDR3nt: TGTGCCATCAGTGAGTCGGCTAGCGGGGGGGCAGATACGCAGTATTTT

v_gene: TRBV15
j_gene: TRBJ1-3
abundance: NA
d_gene: NA
len: 16
CDR3aa: CATSRDLAGSGNTIYF
CDR3nt: TGTGCCACCAGCAGAGATCTGGCAGGCTCTGGAAACACCATATATTTT